What follows are 17 T cell receptor beta chains derived from one specimen sequenced in a study of blood T cell repertoires in COVID-19. Clones were read by immunoSEQ multiplex PCR, and TCRdb kept only the in-frame ones, dropping some. This sample has about 480,000 clones, with about 88% found just once. Sequencing input: peripheral blood. All receptors derive from a woman aged 45-60 years with COVID-19, enrolled during active disease.

This chain links TRBV27 with TRBJ1-4; TRBD1 matches at 9 bases. Germline V gene sequence: CDR1 MNHEY, CDR2 SMNVEV (reference sequence). Trimming took 6 bases from V and 8 from J; bases not matched to a gene: 7. There are 14 residues in the CDR3. The CDR3 sequence: CASSRPGTGEKLFF. CDR3 sequence (DNA): TGTGCCAGCAGCCGTCCCGGGACAGGGGAAAAACTGTTTTTT.

V is TRBV29-1 and J is TRBJ1-4, with 9 bases fitting TRBD1. This CDR3 contains 13 residues. Germline V lookup: CDR1 SQVTM, CDR2 ANQGSEA. V was pared by 7 bases and J by 4 bases, with 4 bases of the junction left unmatched. CDR3 sequence reads: CSAQGASNEKLFF. CDR3 nucleotide sequence: TGCAGCGCACAGGGGGCTAGTAATGAAAAACTGTTTTTT.

Comments on this clone: At one boundary the junction diverges from the germline segment, which might be a read error. This chain links TRBV30 with TRBJ1-5; 10 bases align to TRBD1. Germline V CDR1 and CDR2: GTSNPN, SVGIG (reference sequence). CDR3 length: 10 residues. The CDR3 here is CAWRAGTGDF. CDR3 DNA: TGTGCCTGGAGAGCCGGGACAGGGGATTTT. The full variable domain, with the rest looked up from reference TRBV30 and TRBJ1-5, is SQTIHQWPATLVQPVGSPLSLECTVEGTSNPNLYWYRQAAGRGLQLLFYSVGIGQISSEVPQNLSASRPQDRQFILSSKKLLLSDSGFYLCAWRAGTGDFGDGTRLSIL.

This clone showed up just once. The gene calls are TRBV30 and TRBJ1-4; D might be TRBD1 (5 bases). Trimming stripped 0 bases from V and 7 bases from J, with 12 bases between. This CDR3 has 14 amino acids. Germline V gene data show CDR1 as GTSNPN and CDR2 as SVGIG (reference sequence). The CDR3 region has the DNA TGTGCCTGGAGTGTAGGAGGGACCCCTGAAAAACTGTTTTTT. Protein: CAWSVGGTPEKLFF.

This sequence joins TRBV14 and TRBJ2-4; D possibly corresponds to TRBD1 (5 bases). Trimming took 3 bases from V and 6 from J, leaving 15 bases between them. Germline CDR1 and CDR2: SGHDN and FVKESK. This CDR3 contains 15 residues. The CDR3 here is CASSQGPESRNIQYF. CDR3 DNA sequence: TGTGCCAGCAGCCAGGGGCCGGAGTCGAGAAACATTCAGTACTTC.

The rearrangement uses TRBV27 and TRBJ2-7, with 13 bases lining up with TRBD2. The germline CDR1 and CDR2 sequences are MNHEY and SMNVEV (reference sequence). J lost 4 bases, V lost 4 bases, and 4 bases had no gene match. The CDR3 has 15 amino acids. The CDR3, as DNA: TGTGCCAGCAGTTCAACTAGCGGGGGGGTGTACGAGCAGTACTTC. Protein product: CASSSTSGGVYEQYF.

The CDR3 coding sequence is TGCGCCAGCAGTCACTCGACTCTGACAGGGGCCTACGAGCAGTACTTC. This encodes CASSHSTLTGAYEQYF. This chain connects TRBV23-1 to TRBJ2-7; 8 positions match TRBD1. TRBV23-1 is identified as an open reading frame with a role that is uncertain. J lost 2 bases, V lost 3 bases, and 9 bases had no gene match. This CDR3 is 16 amino acids long.

This chain uses TRBV5-1 with TRBJ1-1, with 9 bases fitting TRBD1. CDR1 and CDR2 (germline): SGHRS, YFSETQ. This CDR3 contains 16 residues. V was clipped by 6 bases and J by 2 bases; unmatched bases: 11. The chain's CDR3 is CASTRTGGGFNTEAFF. The CDR3 DNA reads as TGCGCCAGCACCAGAACAGGGGGCGGCTTTAACACTGAAGCTTTCTTT.

The chain links TRBV10-3 to TRBJ2-7; TRBD2 aligns across 8 bases. V lost 10 bases, J lost 5 bases, and 19 bases stayed unmatched. In germline, CDR1 is ENHRY, CDR2 SYGVKD. The length of the CDR3 is 16 residues. The CDR3 reads CASRTVVAGGGHEQYF. The CDR3, as DNA: TGTGCCAGCCGAACCGTGGTTGCGGGGGGCGGGCACGAGCAGTACTTC.

The J gene is TRBJ1-2, the V gene TRBV12-3 or TRBV12-4; D may be TRBD1 (5 bases). Trimming stripped 6 bases from V and 8 bases from J, with 16 bases between. This CDR3 region has 13 residues. The CDR3 DNA reads as TGTGCCAGCAGACTCGGGACGGCGGGGGGCTACACCTTC. This codes for CASRLGTAGGYTF.

The genes are TRBV19 and TRBJ1-2; no reliable D call. The CDR3 has 14 residues. Germline V gene data show CDR1 as LNHDA and CDR2 as SQIVND (reference sequence). The V gene lost 3 bases and the J gene lost 4 bases, with 12 bases spanning the gap. CDR3 in DNA: TGTGCCAGTAGTATTGCCGAGGTGGGCTATGGCTACACCTTC. Translating it yields CASSIAEVGYGYTF.

In the case of this clone: An end of the junction differs from the germline gene, which may be a read error. The rearrangement uses TRBV4-2 and TRBJ1-1; the D is unclear. Germline values: CDR1 LGHNA, CDR2 YNFKEQ. This CDR3 region has 11 residues. The CDR3 here is CASSQAGPVHF. The CDR3 coding sequence is TGTGCCAGCAGCCAAGCGGGTCCTGTTCACTTT.

The V call is TRBV9, the J call TRBJ2-2, with 7 bases that match TRBD1. V dropped 4 bases and J dropped 7; count of bases not matched to a gene: 10. Germline V lookup: CDR1 SGDLS, CDR2 YYNGEE. The CDR3 sequence is 15 residues long. CDR3 amino acids: CASSPEGGWDGELFF. The CDR3 region has the DNA TGTGCCAGCAGCCCAGAAGGGGGCTGGGACGGGGAGCTGTTTTTT.

The gene calls are TRBV3-1 (or the pseudogene TRBV3-2) and TRBJ2-1; no clear D gene. Trimming took 1 base from V and 5 from J, leaving 6 bases between them. Germline V gene data show CDR1 as LGHDT and CDR2 as YNNKEL (reference sequence). The CDR3 contains 13 residues. DNA for the CDR3: TGTGCCAGCAGCCAAGGGTCTAACAATGAGCAGTTCTTC. This translates into CASSQGSNNEQFF.

Here the CDR3 reads CASGSGGPPYEQYF. DNA for the CDR3: TGTGCTAGTGGTTCAGGGGGACCACCCTACGAGCAGTACTTC. The V call is TRBV12-5, the J call TRBJ2-7, with 7 bases lining up with TRBD1. The CDR3 has 14 amino acids. Germline V lookup: CDR1 LGHNT, CDR2 FRNRAP. J was trimmed by 2 bases and V by 4 bases; bases with no gene match: 5.

The CDR3 nucleotides read TGCAGCGCGGAAATCGACAGGGGGAACACCTACGAGCAGTACTTC. Its translation: CSAEIDRGNTYEQYF. The J gene is TRBJ2-7, the V gene TRBV29-1; 9 bases are a match to TRBD1. Germline V CDR1 and CDR2: SQVTM, ANQGSEA. This CDR3 is built from 15 residues. The V gene end was trimmed by 7 bases and the J gene end by 2 bases; junction bases not matched to a gene: 12.

This chain's CDR3 is CATSKIHSGANVLTF. The CDR3, as DNA: TGTGCCACCAGCAAAATCCACTCTGGGGCCAACGTCCTGACTTTC. This chain uses TRBV15 with TRBJ2-6, with D hard to call. V lost 4 bases, J lost 0 bases, and 7 bases lay in between. Germline lookup yields CDR1 LNHNV and CDR2 YYDKDF (reference sequence). The CDR3 is made up of 15 amino acids.